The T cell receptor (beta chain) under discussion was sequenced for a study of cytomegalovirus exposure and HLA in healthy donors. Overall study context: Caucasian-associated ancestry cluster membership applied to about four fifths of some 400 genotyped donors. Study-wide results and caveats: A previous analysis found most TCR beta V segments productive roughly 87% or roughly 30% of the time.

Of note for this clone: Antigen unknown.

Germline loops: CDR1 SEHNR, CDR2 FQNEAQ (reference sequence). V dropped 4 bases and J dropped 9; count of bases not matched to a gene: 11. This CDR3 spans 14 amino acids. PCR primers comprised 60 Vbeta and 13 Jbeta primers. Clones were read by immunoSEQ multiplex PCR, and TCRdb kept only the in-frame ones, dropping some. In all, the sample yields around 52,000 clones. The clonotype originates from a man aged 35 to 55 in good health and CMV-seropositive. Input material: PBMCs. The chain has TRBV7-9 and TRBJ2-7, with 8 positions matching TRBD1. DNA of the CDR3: TGTGCCAGCAGCTCCCAGGGGGCTTGGGCCGGGCAGTACTTC. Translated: CASSSQGAWAGQYF.